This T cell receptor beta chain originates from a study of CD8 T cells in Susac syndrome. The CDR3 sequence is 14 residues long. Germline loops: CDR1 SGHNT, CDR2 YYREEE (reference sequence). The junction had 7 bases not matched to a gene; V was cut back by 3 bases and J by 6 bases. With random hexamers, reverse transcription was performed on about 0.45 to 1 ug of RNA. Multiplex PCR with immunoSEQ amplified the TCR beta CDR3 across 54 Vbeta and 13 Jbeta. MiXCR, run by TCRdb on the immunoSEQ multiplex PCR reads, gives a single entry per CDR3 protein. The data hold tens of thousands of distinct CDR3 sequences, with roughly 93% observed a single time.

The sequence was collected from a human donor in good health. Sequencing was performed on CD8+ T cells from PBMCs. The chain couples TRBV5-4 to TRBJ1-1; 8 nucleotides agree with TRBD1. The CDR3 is CASSSSRGHAEAFF. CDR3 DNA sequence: TGTGCCAGCAGCTCGAGCAGGGGGCACGCTGAAGCTTTCTTT.